This T cell receptor (beta chain) was recovered during a study of blood T cell repertoires in COVID-19. Study overall: Samples representing acute and convalescent COVID-19 were sourced from the United States, Italy and Spain. In each case, the material was cDNA or gDNA derived from T cells, B-cell-depleted T cells, or PBMCs.

Per the original methods: The authors estimated nucleated cell counts from reference gene primer amplification. The repertoire was sequenced with immunoSEQ multiplex PCR; TCRdb's copy has only in-frame clones and lacks some. V and J calls and clone size follow that table, whereas D and trimming were derived from the DNA. The sample carries 150,000 to 200,000 clones, 86% recorded once. There are a few counts of this clone. Germline-derived CDR1 and CDR2 are MNHEY and SVGAGI. The CDR3 covers 12 residues. It was during active infection that Seattle patients were enrolled and then longitudinally followed.

Sequenced material: peripheral blood. This TCR was recovered from a woman in her sixties with COVID-19, enrolled during active disease. The chain combines TRBV6-5 with TRBJ1-2; maybe TRBD1 (6 bases). Here the CDR3 reads CAQSTGNYGYTF. For the CDR3, the DNA is TGTGCGCAGTCGACAGGAAACTATGGCTACACCTTC.